A selection of T cell receptor beta chains follows, all from one sample in a study of blood T cell repertoires in COVID-19. Measured with immunoSEQ multiplex PCR; TCRdb has only the in-frame clones, and not every one. Of around 100,000 clones in the sample, roughly nine tenths were seen once. The source material was peripheral blood. The receptors come from a human donor with active COVID-19. The donor label of this sample is uncertain. Each CDR3 is given without its conserved first and last residue. Each record gives: J gene, D gene, V gene, CDR3 protein. A D gene is named only where the DNA matches it firmly.

TRBJ2-7,.,TRBV10-3,AISESAQRVAYEQY
TRBJ1-5,.,TRBV6-5,ASVGLGTPNQPQH
TRBJ1-1,.,TRBV2,ASSGRVSGNTEAF
TRBJ1-2,.,TRBV10-3,ATGWNGYT
TRBJ1-4,.,TRBV6-5,ASSSQPYNEKLF
TRBJ1-4,.,TRBV7-8,ASSLDRNNEKLF
TRBJ2-2,.,TRBV24-1,ATPAGLGTGELF
TRBJ2-5,.,TRBV5-5,ASSVFRGTGQETQY
TRBJ2-7,TRBD2,TRBV9,ASSPEGAGGPWEQY
TRBJ2-1,TRBD2,TRBV24-1,ATSDSGTTGNNEQF
TRBJ2-1,.,TRBV4-3,ASSRRLVDSSYNEQF
TRBJ2-1,.,TRBV2,ASRLDTHNEQF
TRBJ2-3,.,TRBV5-1,ASSLSGDGDTQY
TRBJ2-5,.,TRBV9,ASSVSFGTAPQETQY
TRBJ2-3,TRBD1,TRBV7-7,ASSPGQGDTQY
TRBJ2-1,TRBD2,TRBV28,ASSLLAGTYNEQF
TRBJ2-1,TRBD2,TRBV10-1,ASSDGGGSNNEQF
TRBJ1-1,.,TRBV11-3,ASSFGGTEAF
TRBJ2-1,TRBD1,TRBV11-1,ASSDAGTGVPGEQF
TRBJ2-1,TRBD2,TRBV14,ASSPSLAGVRNEQF
TRBJ2-3,TRBD2,TRBV7-2,ASSLGGGASTDTQY
TRBJ1-3,.,TRBV10-3,AISDSTEAGNTIY
TRBJ2-7,.,TRBV5-6,ASSFVTASY
TRBJ2-1,.,TRBV9,ASSVDGARYNEQF
TRBJ1-1,.,TRBV3-1/TRBV3-2,ASSQALGARVVEAF
TRBJ2-6,.,TRBV9,ASSVRLRSGANVLT
TRBJ2-1,.,TRBV3-1/TRBV3-2,ASSQGVRGKDNEQF
TRBJ2-5,TRBD1,TRBV19,ASSSALGQGSETQY
TRBJ2-3,TRBD1,TRBV7-8,ASSFRTGVVSDTQY
TRBJ2-3,TRBD2,TRBV3-1/TRBV3-2,ASSQVRRRGGGKVTDTQY
TRBJ1-4,TRBD1,TRBV5-6,ASSLAGDRDEKLF
TRBJ2-1,TRBD2,TRBV9,ASSVDGGAYNEQF
TRBJ2-7,TRBD1,TRBV2,ASMGTGSYEQY
TRBJ2-7,TRBD1,TRBV10-3,AITGDRGGEQY
TRBJ2-5,TRBD2,TRBV27,ASSLWGGDETQY
TRBJ1-6,.,TRBV7-8,ASSLAPGNSPLH
TRBJ1-2,.,TRBV5-8,ASSLIPNVGLVNYGYT
TRBJ2-5,.,TRBV21-1,ASSKHSEDRDSQETQY
TRBJ2-2,TRBD1,TRBV4-1,ASSQVIGTGLMGELF
TRBJ2-3,.,TRBV28,ASSPFVGTDTQY
TRBJ2-6,.,TRBV7-9,ASSPGHNSGANVLT